A single sample gave rise to the 29 T cell receptor beta chains below, sequenced in a study of T cell responses to AZD1222 COVID-19 vaccine (dated by TCRdb to about 2021). Libraries were prepared through the immunoSEQ multiplex PCR assay. Held by TCRdb, this immuneACCESS table contains in-frame sequences only and omits some clones. Under half of the omission traces to an unresolved V gene where checked; the cause of the rest is unknown. The sample profile shows some 30,000 clones; about 88% of them were found once. About 6.6% of the sample lies in the top ten. The time point label, read with the paper, signifies: baseline before first vaccination. Specimen: peripheral blood, collected on day 0 of AZD1222 vaccination. The source is an adult in good health.

The chain recombines TRBV10-3 with TRBJ1-6; TRBD1 agrees at 7 bases. Germline CDR1 ENHRY, CDR2 SYGVKD. This CDR3 region has 14 residues. The J segment lost 6 bases and the V segment lost 6 bases, leaving 5 bases of the junction unmatched. The CDR3 nucleotides are TGTGCCATCAGCCGGACAGGAGGTAATTCACCCCTCCACTTT. Amino acid sequence: CAISRTGGNSPLHF.

This chain uses TRBV4-1 with TRBJ2-3; the D is unclear. Germline values: CDR1 MGHRA, CDR2 YSYEKL. Trimming took 1 base from V and 6 from J, leaving 8 bases between them. The CDR3 extends over 13 amino acids. The CDR3 protein is CASSQGLVDTQYF. The CDR3 coding sequence is TGCGCCAGCAGCCAAGGCCTAGTGGATACGCAGTATTTT.

V gene TRBV6-1 combines with J gene TRBJ2-5, with D unclear. This CDR3 is built from 13 residues. The V end lost 3 bases, the J end lost 5 bases, and 10 bases lay between the germline ends. CDR1 MNHNS and CDR2 SASEGT come from the germline V gene. The chain's CDR3 is CASSDPPGETQYF. The DNA for the CDR3 is TGTGCCAGCAGTGACCCTCCCGGGGAGACCCAGTACTTC.

The CDR3 region is CASSTDSYNEQFF. The CDR3 DNA reads TGTGCCAGTAGTACGGACAGCTACAATGAGCAGTTCTTC. The rearrangement uses TRBV19 and TRBJ2-1; D is perhaps TRBD1 (6 bases). The CDR3 runs to 13 residues. Trimming took off 4 bases at V and 3 bases at J, with 7 bases between the two ends. CDR1 and CDR2 (germline): LNHDA, SQIVND (reference sequence).

This clone was counted a single time. The V gene is TRBV11-2, the J gene TRBJ2-7, with D tentatively TRBD1 (6 bases). Trimming shortened V by 1 base and J by 3 bases, and 19 bases separated the two germline ends. Germline values: CDR1 SGHAT, CDR2 FQNNGV. CDR3 length: 17 amino acids. The CDR3 DNA follows: TGTGCCAGCAGCTTAGGACGATCTCAGACAGGAGTCTACGAGCAGTACTTC. Amino acid sequence: CASSLGRSQTGVYEQYF.

The chain couples TRBV29-1 to TRBJ2-3, with 9 bases identical to TRBD2. Unmatched junction bases numbered 15, after V lost 4 bases and J lost 10 bases. The V gene's germline CDR1 is SQVTM and CDR2 ANQGSEA. This CDR3 contains 15 residues. In DNA form, the CDR3 reads TGCAGCGTTGCGGGGCTAGCGGGGTTACCGTGGGCGCAGTATTTT. Its translation is CSVAGLAGLPWAQYF.

The chain joins TRBV29-1 to TRBJ2-5, with TRBD1 as a possible D gene (6 bases). The CDR3 has 15 residues. V lost 4 bases and J lost 5, with 20 bases in between. Per the germline V gene, CDR1 is SQVTM and CDR2 is ANQGSEA. CDR3 protein: CSVALGQSVKETQYF. The CDR3 DNA sequence: TGCAGCGTTGCCCTAGGACAGTCTGTGAAGGAGACCCAGTACTTC.

The chain combines TRBV2 with TRBJ2-1; tentative D call: TRBD1 (6 bases). V dropped 6 bases and J dropped 3 bases, with 9 bases sitting between them. There are 13 residues in the CDR3. The germline V gene has CDR1 SNHLY and CDR2 FYNNEI. The CDR3 region has the DNA TGTGCCAGCAGCCGGGACAACTACAATGAGCAGTTCTTC. It encodes CASSRDNYNEQFF.

The chain carries TRBV28 and TRBJ1-5, with 7 bases identical to TRBD1. Per germline, CDR1 MDHEN and CDR2 SYDVKM. J was trimmed by 7 bases and V by 6 bases; bases with no gene match: 9. The CDR3 length is 14 residues. The CDR3 DNA reads TGTGCCAGCAGCCTGACAGGGTTTGGGCAGCCCCAGCATTTT. It codes for CASSLTGFGQPQHF.

This sequence joins TRBV4-3 and TRBJ1-4, with 7 bases that match TRBD1. V lost 2 bases, J lost 4 bases, and 7 bases stayed unmatched. The CDR3 extends over 16 amino acids. Germline CDR1 and CDR2: LGHNA and YSLEER. The CDR3, as DNA: TGCGCCAGCAGCCAATCCACAGGGGTCTATAATGAAAAACTGTTTTTT. Amino acids: CASSQSTGVYNEKLFF.

The rearrangement joins TRBV27 to TRBJ2-2, with D possibly being TRBD1 or TRBD2 (6 bases each). Trimming stripped 10 bases from V and 7 bases from J, with 22 bases between. Germline V CDR1 and CDR2: MNHEY, SMNVEV (reference sequence). There are 15 residues in the CDR3. The CDR3: CATREVAGVGGELFF. CDR3 sequence (DNA): TGTGCCACCAGGGAGGTAGCAGGGGTTGGCGGGGAGCTGTTTTTT.

The chain employs TRBV29-1 and TRBJ2-2; no definite D call. The ends were cut back, 5 bases at V and 4 bases at J, with 8 bases in the middle. CDR1 is SQVTM and CDR2 is ANQGSEA in the germline V gene. The CDR3 has 12 amino acids. CDR3 in amino acids: CSVNGVTGELFF. Here the CDR3 DNA reads TGCAGCGTTAACGGAGTCACCGGGGAGCTGTTTTTT.

The chain couples TRBV4-1 to TRBJ1-2; TRBD1 matches at 10 bases. V lost 4 bases to trimming and J lost 2 bases; unmatched junction nucleotides: 7. This CDR3 comprises 16 residues. Germline V gene sequence: CDR1 MGHRA, CDR2 YSYEKL. The CDR3 coding sequence is TGCGCCAGCAGCCGGATGTGGGGACAGGGGAACTATGGCTACACCTTC. This translates into CASSRMWGQGNYGYTF.

This clone was detected once. The rearrangement joins TRBV4-2 to TRBJ1-5; 8 bases map to TRBD1. Germline V CDR1 and CDR2: LGHNA, YNFKEQ. J was trimmed by 7 bases and V by 4 bases; bases with no gene match: 6. The length of the CDR3 is 14 residues. CDR3 nucleotide sequence: TGTGCCAGCAGCCCGGGGACAGGAGAACAGCCCCAGCATTTT. Translated, it gives CASSPGTGEQPQHF.

For this clone: The junction and the germline gene differ at one end; a read error may be behind it. The same CDR3 arises from other DNA sequences in this sample as well. V and J are TRBV12-3 or TRBV12-4 and TRBJ2-7; 7 bases map to TRBD1. The CDR3 is made up of 13 amino acids. The CDR3 spells CASSLTGSYEQYF. In DNA, the CDR3 is TGTGCCAGCAGTTTGACAGGGTCCTATGAGCAGTACTTC.

V usage is TRBV18 and J usage is TRBJ1-3, with unresolved D. This CDR3 spans 19 amino acids. Deletions cut 0 bases from V and 9 bases from J, with 27 bases between. CDR1 is KGHSH, CDR2 LQKENI, per germline. The CDR3: CASSPPGRASLRTEGTIYF. The CDR3 DNA follows: TGTGCCAGCTCACCACCCGGAAGGGCGTCGCTCCGTACCGAGGGCACCATATATTTT.

This clone was detected only once. This chain connects TRBV10-2 to TRBJ2-1; 11 bases agree with TRBD2. Germline lookup yields CDR1 WSHSY and CDR2 SAAADI. The CDR3 contains 15 residues. Unmatched junction bases numbered 5, after V lost 2 bases and J lost 8 bases. The CDR3: CASSEASGRPDEQFF. CDR3 nucleotide sequence: TGCGCCAGCAGTGAGGCTAGCGGGAGGCCCGATGAGCAGTTCTTC.

The chain recombines TRBV7-9 with TRBJ2-6; TRBD1 matches at 10 bases. Germline V gene sequence: CDR1 SEHNR, CDR2 FQNEAQ (reference sequence). The CDR3 is made up of 17 amino acids. V lost 2 bases to trimming and J lost 3 bases; unmatched junction nucleotides: 4. The CDR3 DNA follows: TGTGCCAGCAGCTTACGACAGGGGGCGCTTGGGGCCAACGTCCTGACTTTC. Amino acid sequence: CASSLRQGALGANVLTF. The full variable domain, completed using reference TRBV7-9 and TRBJ2-6, is DTGVSQNPRHKITKRGQNVTFRCDPISEHNRLYWYRQTLGQGPEFLTYFQNEAQLEKSRLLSDRFSAERPKGSFSTLEIQRTEQGDSAMYLCASSLRQGALGANVLTFGAGSRLTVL.

Here the CDR3 reads CASSSGLAGGLRETQYF. CDR3 nucleotide sequence: TGTGCCAGCAGTTCGGGACTAGCGGGGGGGCTCCGGGAGACCCAGTACTTC. J is TRBJ2-5 and V is TRBV6-2 or TRBV6-3; 16 bases are a match to TRBD2. J was trimmed by 5 bases and V by 4 bases; bases with no gene match: 7. The CDR3 sequence is 17 residues long. The germline V gene has CDR1 MNHEY and CDR2 SVGEGT.

This clone has a single count. The CDR3, as DNA: TGTGCCAGCAGTGAAGAGGGACAGGCCTATGGCTACACCTTC. Translated, it gives CASSEEGQAYGYTF. The chain combines TRBV2 with TRBJ1-2; 8 nucleotides line up with TRBD1. Germline V CDR1 and CDR2: SNHLY, FYNNEI. V was clipped by 1 base and J by 4 bases; unmatched bases: 2. The CDR3 extends over 14 amino acids.

The chain uses TRBV6-1 and TRBJ1-6, with D maybe TRBD1 (6 bases). CDR3 size: 15 residues. Germline lookup yields CDR1 MNHNS and CDR2 SASEGT. V lost 1 base to trimming and J lost 12 bases, with 16 bases between them. CDR3 loop: CASSEGYRVWQPLHF. The CDR3 DNA follows: TGTGCCAGCAGTGAAGGCTACAGGGTCTGGCAACCCCTCCACTTT.

The V and J genes are TRBV5-1 and TRBJ2-7; D not resolved. CDR3 length: 12 residues. Germline lookup yields CDR1 SGHRS and CDR2 YFSETQ. V shed 1 base and J shed 7 bases, with 9 bases lying between them. Here the CDR3 reads CASSLWGREQYF. In DNA, the CDR3 is TGCGCCAGCAGCTTGTGGGGTCGGGAGCAGTACTTC.

The rearrangement links TRBV5-5 to TRBJ1-1; D is ambiguous. The CDR3 is 13 residues long. From germline, CDR1 is SGHKS and CDR2 YYEKEE (reference sequence). V lost 7 bases to trimming and J lost 11 bases, with 21 bases between them. The CDR3 is CASRWALTSEAFF. CDR3 in DNA: TGTGCCAGCCGGTGGGCCCTGACATCGGAGGCTTTCTTT.

The chain combines TRBV11-2 with TRBJ2-7; D remains unclear. The germline V gene has CDR1 SGHAT and CDR2 FQNNGV. Trimming removed 1 base at V and 6 bases at J, with 19 bases between. CDR3 length: 16 amino acids. CDR3 sequence: CASSLGGKGRPTEQYF. The CDR3 DNA is TGTGCCAGCAGCTTAGGGGGTAAGGGCCGTCCGACCGAGCAGTACTTC.

The rearrangement links TRBV5-6 to TRBJ2-2; D remains unclear. V was shortened by 3 bases and J by 5 bases, with 8 bases between the two germline ends. The CDR3 sequence is 13 residues long. Looked up from germline, CDR1 is SGHDT and CDR2 is YYEEEE. In DNA, the CDR3 is TGTGCCAGCAGCTCTTTAGCAACCGGGGAGCTGTTTTTT. Amino acid sequence: CASSSLATGELFF.

This clone has only one observation. The J gene is TRBJ1-1, the V gene TRBV3-1 (or the pseudogene TRBV3-2); D is unclear. Trimming cost V 0 bases and J 5 bases, with 4 bases left between them. Per the germline V gene, CDR1 is LGHDT and CDR2 is YNNKEL (reference sequence). This CDR3 is built from 12 residues. CDR3 bases: TGTGCCAGCAGCCAAGAGGGGACTGAAGCTTTCTTT. Encoded protein: CASSQEGTEAFF.

The V gene is TRBV18, the J gene TRBJ2-1, with D unclear. The CDR3 contains 12 residues. Germline assignment: CDR1 KGHSH and CDR2 LQKENI. Trimming took 2 bases from V and 3 from J, leaving 2 bases between them. The CDR3 bases are TGTGCCAGCTCACCAGGCTACAATGAGCAGTTCTTC. This sequence encodes CASSPGYNEQFF.

This clone was seen just once. This chain connects TRBV4-1 to TRBJ2-1, with 8 bases aligning to TRBD1. Per the germline V gene, CDR1 is MGHRA and CDR2 is YSYEKL. The CDR3 runs to 13 residues. Trimming removed 0 bases from V and 15 bases from J; junction bases left unmatched: 7. For the CDR3, the DNA is TGCGCCAGCAGCCAAGATAGGAGGGACAGGCGGTTCTTC. It codes for CASSQDRRDRRFF.

V gene TRBV7-3 combines with J gene TRBJ1-1, with D possibly being TRBD1 (5 bases). CDR1 and CDR2 (germline): SGHTA, FQGTGA. This CDR3 is built from 14 residues. The germline V and J ends were trimmed by 4 bases and 2 bases, with 11 bases remaining between them. CDR3 in amino acids: CASSSSGANTEAFF. The CDR3, as DNA: TGTGCCAGCAGCTCCTCTGGGGCTAACACTGAAGCTTTCTTT.